Detailed here is one TCR beta chain. Its antigen is unidentified. Other DNA sequences of this sample code for an identical CDR3. The data belong to a study of shared clonotypes between healthy human individuals. On the study more broadly: Used for every donor were three CD4 naive, three CD4 memory, two CD8 naive and one CD8 memory plate. Study-wide results and caveats: Exclusively blood specimens were collected; tissue repertoires likely differ.

Trimming shortened V by 0 bases and J by 4 bases, and 4 bases separated the two germline ends. CDR3 length: 12 residues. The germline V gene has CDR1 GTSNPN and CDR2 SVGIG (reference sequence). Healthy HIV-negative adults with no recent acute infections or vaccinations were recruited as donors. In the original processing: ImmunoSEQ gave junction-only sequences without quality scores, so filtering differed. Profiled with immunoSEQ multiplex PCR; TCRdb holds only in-frame clones, not every one. The DNA was the basis for D and trimming; V, J and clone size are from that table. The sample records 1.6 million or so clones, 98% being singletons.

The sequenced sample was naive CD4+ T cells sorted from blood. As for subset: CD45RA+ positively selected. The origin of this receptor is a man aged 25 to 45 in good health. V usage is TRBV30 and J usage is TRBJ1-3; D gene ambiguous. The CDR3 coding sequence is TGTGCCTGGAGTGTATTAGGAAACACCATATATTTT. It codes for CAWSVLGNTIYF.